A selection of T cell receptor beta chains follows, all from one sample in a study of blood T cell repertoires in COVID-19. Sequencing used immunoSEQ multiplex PCR; TCRdb keeps in-frame clones, though not all of them. Among roughly 80,000 clones listed, about four fifths were seen once. Sequencing input: peripheral blood. These receptors were taken from a man of 80 years or more with acute or convalescent COVID-19. Each CDR3 is given with its conserved first and last residue. The D gene is left open where the match is weak. Some rows mark clone size as missing; the rest say once, few, many or name a class of expanded clone.

j_call v_call d_call clone_size cdr3_length cdr3_nt cdr3_aa
TRBJ2-7 TRBV10-2 TRBD2 . 15 TGCGCCAGCAGACCCGGACTAGCGGGGGGTTACGAGCAGTACTTC CASRPGLAGGYEQYF
TRBJ2-1 TRBV19 TRBD2 . 17 TGTGCCAGTAGTATAGATGCTAGCGGAGGCTCCTACAATGAGCAGTTCTTC CASSIDASGGSYNEQFF
TRBJ2-2 TRBV1 . . 19 TGCACCAGCAGCCAACCAAAACCGGGACTAGCGGGGAACACCGGGGAGCTGTTTTTT CTSSQPKPGLAGNTGELFF
TRBJ1-2 TRBV4-1 TRBD1 . 15 TGCGCCAGCAGCCCCTTGGACAGGGGACGTTTTGGCTACACCTTC CASSPLDRGRFGYTF
TRBJ1-1 TRBV6-6 . . 11 TGTGCCAGCACACGGGGCACTGAAGCTTTCTTT CASTRGTEAFF
TRBJ2-7 TRBV27 . . 16 TGTGCCAGCAGTTTCGGCTGGCGGGGAGGACCCTACGAGCAGTACTTC CASSFGWRGGPYEQYF
TRBJ1-1 TRBV29-1 TRBD1 once 10 TGCAGCGGCGGACAGGCTGAAGCTTTCTTT CSGGQAEAFF
TRBJ2-3 TRBV2 . . 15 TGTGCCAGCAGTGTGGACACCACTAGCACAGATACGCAGTATTTT CASSVDTTSTDTQYF
TRBJ2-4 TRBV9 TRBD2 . 17 TGTGCCAGCAGCGTAGAAGGCCGAGCGGGGGCCAAAAACATTCAGTACTTC CASSVEGRAGAKNIQYF
TRBJ2-1 TRBV5-1 . . 11 TGCGCCAGCAGCGTAAACAATGAGCAGTTCTTC CASSVNNEQFF
TRBJ2-3 TRBV24-1 TRBD1 . 17 TGTGCCACCAGTGGCTCTGGAGGACAGGGGATTGCAGATACGCAGTATTTT CATSGSGGQGIADTQYF
TRBJ2-3 TRBV5-4 TRBD2 once 16 TGTGCCAGCAGCGGGACTAGTTCCCCTAGCACAGATACGCAGTATTTT CASSGTSSPSTDTQYF
TRBJ1-2 TRBV18 . . 14 TGTGCCAGCTCACCCCCGGCGGAGATGAGGGGCTACACCTTC CASSPPAEMRGYTF
TRBJ2-7 TRBV7-3 TRBD2 . 16 TGTGCCAGCAGCCCCGGGACTAGCGGGGGTTACTACGAGCAGTACTTC CASSPGTSGGYYEQYF
TRBJ2-7 TRBV15 TRBD2 . 16 TGTGCCACCAGCAGAGAGGGCGGGGGATCGACCTACGAGCAGTACTTC CATSREGGGSTYEQYF
TRBJ1-2 TRBV7-2 . once 16 TGTGCCAGCAGCTTACGTGTACCGGACAGAAACTATGGCTACACCTTC CASSLRVPDRNYGYTF
TRBJ2-1 TRBV10-1 . . 14 TGCGCCAGCAGTACCTACACAGGGACGAATGAGCAGTTCTTC CASSTYTGTNEQFF
TRBJ2-1 TRBV11-3 . . 15 TGTGCCAGCAGCCCCTCACTAGCTCGAGACAATGAGCAGTTCTTC CASSPSLARDNEQFF
TRBJ2-7 TRBV5-6 TRBD1 . 14 TGTGCCAGCAGCGCAAGACAGGGGATATACGAGCAGTACTTC CASSARQGIYEQYF
TRBJ1-1 TRBV29-1 . . 12 TGCAGCGCCACTGGACAGAATACTGAAGCTTTCTTT CSATGQNTEAFF
TRBJ1-1 TRBV11-2 . . 13 TGTGCCAGCAGCTTAGTCAGAAACACTGAAGCTTTCTTT CASSLVRNTEAFF
TRBJ1-6 TRBV5-1 TRBD1 . 16 TGCGCCAGCAGCTTAGACAGGGGAAATGGTAATTCACCCCTCCACTTT CASSLDRGNGNSPLHF
TRBJ2-5 TRBV14 . . 15 TGTGCCAGCAGCCAAGGAGGTTTCGCCCAAGAGACCCAGTACTTC CASSQGGFAQETQYF
TRBJ2-7 TRBV2 . . 13 TGTGCCAGCAGACAGGGTGCAGAGTACGAGCAGTACTTC CASRQGAEYEQYF
TRBJ1-1 TRBV3-1/TRBV3-2 TRBD1 . 14 TGTGCCAGCAGCCAAACAGACAGGGACCTTGAAGCTTTCTTT CASSQTDRDLEAFF
TRBJ1-1 TRBV6-1 . . 15 TGTGCCAGCAGTGAAGTTCAGGGTGGATCCACTGAAGCTTTCTTT CASSEVQGGSTEAFF
TRBJ2-2 TRBV10-3 TRBD2 . 18 TGTGCCATCAGTGCGACTAGCGGGGGGACTGCGAACACCGGGGAGCTGTTTTTT CAISATSGGTANTGELFF
TRBJ1-2 TRBV18 TRBD1 . 13 TGTGCCAGCTCGACAGGGGAGAACTATGGCTACACCTTC CASSTGENYGYTF
TRBJ2-1 TRBV29-1 TRBD2 . 14 TGCAGCGTTCCGACTAGCGGGGCCGTCAATGAGCAGTTCTTC CSVPTSGAVNEQFF
TRBJ1-3 TRBV30 TRBD1 . 18 TGTGCCTGGAGTTTAGGGGACAGGGGGCAATTATGGGGAAACACCATATATTTT CAWSLGDRGQLWGNTIYF
TRBJ1-2 TRBV30 . . 12 TGTGCCTGGACAGGGTCCGACTATGGCTACACCTTC CAWTGSDYGYTF
TRBJ2-3 TRBV7-7 TRBD1 . 16 TGTGCTAGCAGCTTGGGTCCAGGGGGTAACACAGATACGCAGTATTTT CASSLGPGGNTDTQYF
TRBJ1-2 TRBV5-1 . . 14 TGCGCCAGCAGCTTGGATAGCCTTAACTATGGCTACACCTTC CASSLDSLNYGYTF
TRBJ2-5 TRBV7-3 TRBD2 . 16 TGTGCCAGCAGCTTAACGGGCCAGCGGGGTTTGGAGACCCAGTACTTC CASSLTGQRGLETQYF
TRBJ1-2 TRBV18 . . 13 TGTGCCAGCTCACCCCCCAGGGCCTATGGCTACACCTTC CASSPPRAYGYTF
TRBJ1-5 TRBV27 TRBD1 few 14 TGTGCCAGCAGTTCGTCCAGGGGGCGTCAGCCCCAGCATTTT CASSSSRGRQPQHF
TRBJ1-1 TRBV10-3 TRBD1 few 14 TGTGCCAGCTCCGGGACAGGGCGCGGCACTGAAGCTTTCTTT CASSGTGRGTEAFF
TRBJ1-6 TRBV7-8 . . 17 TGTGCCAGCAGCCCCACGGGGGGCAGCTCCTATAATTCACCCCTCCACTTT CASSPTGGSSYNSPLHF
TRBJ1-1 TRBV18 TRBD1 . 13 TGTGCCAGCTCACGGGAACAGGGGACTGAAGCTTTCTTT CASSREQGTEAFF
TRBJ2-7 TRBV6-5 TRBD2 few 15 TGTGCCAGCAGTTACTCGATTAGCGGGGGGACTGAGCAGTACTTC CASSYSISGGTEQYF
TRBJ2-2 TRBV5-1 . . 14 TGCGCCAGCAGCTTTCCCCAGGGCACCGGGGAGCTGTTTTTT CASSFPQGTGELFF
TRBJ2-7 TRBV5-4 . . 14 TGTGCCAGCAGCGACTACTCCGGGGATTACGAGCAGTACTTC CASSDYSGDYEQYF
TRBJ1-1 TRBV12-5 . once 13 TGTGCTAGTGGTAAGTACAAGAACACTGAAGCTTTCTTT CASGKYKNTEAFF
TRBJ1-5 TRBV6-4 . . 14 TGTGCCAGCAGTGAGGGGGGTCCCGGTCAGCCCCAGCATTTT CASSEGGPGQPQHF
TRBJ2-3 TRBV3-1/TRBV3-2 TRBD2 . 16 TGTGCCAGCAGCCCACTCGGGGGAGGGGGCACAGATACGCAGTATTTT CASSPLGGGGTDTQYF
TRBJ1-1 TRBV7-3 . . 13 TGTGCCAGCAGCTCCTACAGGAACACTGAAGCTTTCTTT CASSSYRNTEAFF
TRBJ1-6 TRBV19 TRBD1 . 17 TGTGCCAGTAGTTATCCGGGGACAGCCCAAGGGGGATCACCCCTCCACTTT CASSYPGTAQGGSPLHF
TRBJ1-2 TRBV19 TRBD1 . 16 TGTGCCAGTAGTACGGGACAGGCAATTTCTAACTATGGCTACACCTTC CASSTGQAISNYGYTF
TRBJ1-1 TRBV5-4 . . 16 TGTGCCAGCAGCTTGGGGTCAGGGACACTGAACACTGAAGCTTTCTTT CASSLGSGTLNTEAFF
TRBJ2-5 TRBV19 TRBD1 . 16 TGTGCCAGTAGTATATCCGGACAGGGTGCACAAGAGACCCAGTACTTC CASSISGQGAQETQYF
TRBJ2-7 TRBV5-8 . . 11 TGTGCCAGCACCCGGTCCTACGAGCAGTACTTC CASTRSYEQYF
TRBJ2-5 TRBV7-8 . . 15 TGTGCCAGCAGCTTAGCCCAGGGCCGGGGGGAGACCCAGTACTTC CASSLAQGRGETQYF
TRBJ2-3 TRBV10-3 TRBD1 . 14 TGTGCCATCAGACAGGGGACGGACCTTGATACGCAGTATTTT CAIRQGTDLDTQYF
TRBJ2-7 TRBV12-5 . . 13 TGTGCTAGTGGTTTGGAGGCGGTCTACGAGCAGTACTTC CASGLEAVYEQYF
TRBJ1-6 TRBV7-3 . . 16 TGTGCCAGCAGCCAACTTCCAACAGGGTATAATTCACCCCTCCACTTT CASSQLPTGYNSPLHF